The source of this T cell receptor beta chain is a study of shared clonotypes between healthy human individuals. Broader study findings: Owing to a small donor count, the genetic and exposure-history diversity represented was limited. Though the depth was large, rarefaction showed that sorted-subset sequencing was incomplete. Some clonotypes were shared by all four sorted-subset donors, while others were not shared. The non-shared ones had lower generation probabilities than the shared ones.

Turning to this clone: Its cognate antigen is unknown.

Measured with immunoSEQ multiplex PCR; TCRdb has only the in-frame clones, and not every one. The sample shows roughly 2.1 million clones, about 93% of them seen only once. Per germline, CDR1 SGHNT and CDR2 YYREEE (reference sequence). This CDR3 has 14 residues. V was pared by 0 bases and J by 4 bases, with 2 bases of the junction left unmatched. CD8 cells classed as naive were CD45RO-negative and positively selected for CCR7, excluding terminally differentiated effector memory CD45RA+ cells. This clonotype originated in a man aged 18 to 35 in good health. Some clones in this sample may be carry-over from other donors' samples. This rearrangement joins TRBV5-4 to TRBJ1-1, with 8 bases aligning to TRBD1. The specimen was naive CD8+ T cells from PBMCs. CDR3 DNA sequence: TGTGCCAGCAGCTTGGCGACAGGGGCCACTGAAGCTTTCTTT. Amino acids: CASSLATGATEAFF. Complete variable domain (other parts from reference TRBV5-4 and TRBJ1-1): ETGVTQSPTHLIKTRGQQVTLRCSSQSGHNTVSWYQQALGQGPQFIFQYYREEENGRGNFPPRFSGLQFPNYSSELNVNALELDDSALYLCASSLATGATEAFFGQGTRLTVV.